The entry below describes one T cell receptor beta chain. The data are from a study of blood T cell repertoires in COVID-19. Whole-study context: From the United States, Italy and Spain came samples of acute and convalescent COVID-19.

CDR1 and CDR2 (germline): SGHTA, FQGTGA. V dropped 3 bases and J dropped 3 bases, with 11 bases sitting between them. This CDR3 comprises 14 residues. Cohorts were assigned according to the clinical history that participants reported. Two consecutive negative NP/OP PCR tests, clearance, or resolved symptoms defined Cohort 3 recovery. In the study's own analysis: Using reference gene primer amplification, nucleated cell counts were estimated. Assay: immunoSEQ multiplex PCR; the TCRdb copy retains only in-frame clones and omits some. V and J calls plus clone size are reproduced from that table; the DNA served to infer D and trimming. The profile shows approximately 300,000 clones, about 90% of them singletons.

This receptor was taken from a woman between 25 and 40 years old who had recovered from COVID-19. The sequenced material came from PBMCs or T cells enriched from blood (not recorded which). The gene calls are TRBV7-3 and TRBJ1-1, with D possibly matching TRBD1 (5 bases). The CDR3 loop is CASSLGPTDTEAFF. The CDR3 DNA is TGTGCCAGCAGCTTGGGGCCTACTGACACTGAAGCTTTCTTT.